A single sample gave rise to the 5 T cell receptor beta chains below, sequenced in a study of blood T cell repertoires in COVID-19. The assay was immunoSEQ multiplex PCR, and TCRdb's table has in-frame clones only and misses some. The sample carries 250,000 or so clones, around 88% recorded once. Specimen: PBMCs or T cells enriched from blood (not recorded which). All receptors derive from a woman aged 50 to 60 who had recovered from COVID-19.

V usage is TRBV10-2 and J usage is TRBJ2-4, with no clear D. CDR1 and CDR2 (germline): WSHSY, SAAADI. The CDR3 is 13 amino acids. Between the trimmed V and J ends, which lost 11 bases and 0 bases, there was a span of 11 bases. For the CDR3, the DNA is TGCGCCTCCGGCGGATTAGCCAAAAACATTCAGTACTTC. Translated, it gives CASGGLAKNIQYF.

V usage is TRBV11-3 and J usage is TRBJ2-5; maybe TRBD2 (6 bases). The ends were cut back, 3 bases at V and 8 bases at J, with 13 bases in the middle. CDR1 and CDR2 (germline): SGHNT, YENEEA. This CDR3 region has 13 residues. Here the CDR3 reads CASSFRQGTTQYF. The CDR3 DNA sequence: TGTGCCAGCAGCTTCCGACAAGGGACTACCCAGTACTTC.

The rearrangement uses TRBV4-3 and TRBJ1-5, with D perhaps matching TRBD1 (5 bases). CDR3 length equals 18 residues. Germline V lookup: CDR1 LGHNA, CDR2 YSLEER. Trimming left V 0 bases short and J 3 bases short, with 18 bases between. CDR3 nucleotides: TGCGCCAGCAGCCAAGATTTTAGAGGCAGGGCTGACAATCAGCCCCAGCATTTT. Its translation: CASSQDFRGRADNQPQHF.

The CDR3 loop reads CASSNRGGTEAFF. In DNA form, the CDR3 reads TGTGCCAGCAGCAACAGGGGTGGCACTGAAGCTTTCTTT. The chain uses TRBV9 and TRBJ1-1; the match to TRBD1 covers 7 bases. The CDR3 is 13 amino acids. V lost 4 bases, J lost 4 bases, and 4 bases stayed unmatched. CDR1 and CDR2 from the germline V gene are SGDLS and YYNGEE. Looking up the rest from reference TRBV9 and TRBJ1-1 gives the full variable domain: DSGVTQTPKHLITATGQRVTLRCSPRSGDLSVYWYQQSLDQGLQFLIQYYNGEERAKGNILERFSAQQFPDLHSELNLSSLELGDSALYFCASSNRGGTEAFFGQGTRLTVV.

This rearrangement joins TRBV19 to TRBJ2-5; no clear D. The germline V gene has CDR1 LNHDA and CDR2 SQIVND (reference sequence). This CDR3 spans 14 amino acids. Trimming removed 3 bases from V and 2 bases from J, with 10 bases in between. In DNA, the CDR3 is TGTGCCAGTAGTATGAGGCAGCTACAAGAGACCCAGTACTTC. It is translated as CASSMRQLQETQYF.